The present T cell receptor (beta chain) was sequenced within a study of blood T cell repertoires in COVID-19. The CDR3 totals 16 residues. Sequencing used immunoSEQ multiplex PCR; TCRdb keeps in-frame clones, though not all of them. The sample shows 200,000 to 250,000 clones, 75% to 90% of them seen only once. The sequence derives from a woman aged 18-29 years in a cohort exposed to, infected with or recovered from COVID-19 (not recorded which). This chain joins TRBV21-1 and TRBJ1-5; TRBD1, the table's D call, was not compared with the DNA. TRBV21-1 is a documented pseudogene. The sequencing input was PBMCs or T cells enriched from blood (not recorded which). CDR3 residues: CASSKASRGRDQPQHF. In nucleotides, the CDR3 is TGTGCCAGCAGCAAAGCTTCCAGGGGGCGCGATCAGCCCCAGCATTTT.